A selection of T cell receptor beta chains follows, all from one sample in a study of control samples from healthy donors and cancer patients. Sequencing used immunoSEQ multiplex PCR; TCRdb keeps in-frame clones, though not all of them. The repertoire holds more than 120,000 clones, with around 92% as singletons. The sequencing sample was made of blood. The receptors come from a man aged 30 to 45 in good health. Both conserved end residues are part of each CDR3. The D gene is left open where the match is weak. Clone size is not always given. Where it is, it says once, few, many or a class for expanded clones.

cdr3_aa | cdr3_nt | d_call | j_call | v_call | clone_size
CASSLTGTSYEQYF | TGCGCCAGCAGCTTGACAGGAACGTCCTACGAGCAGTACTTC | NA | TRBJ2-7 | TRBV5-1 | NA
CASGGPINNEQFF | TGCGCCAGCGGGGGGCCGATAAACAATGAGCAGTTCTTC | NA | TRBJ2-1 | TRBV4-1 | NA
CASSSGGAVYEQYF | TGTGCCAGTAGTAGCGGGGGGGCCGTCTACGAGCAGTACTTC | TRBD2 | TRBJ2-7 | TRBV19 | NA
CASSLQGAANTGELFF | TGTGCCAGCAGCCTGCAGGGGGCTGCGAACACCGGGGAGCTGTTTTTT | TRBD1 | TRBJ2-2 | TRBV7-8 | NA
CAISYGTGYNSPLHF | TGTGCCATCAGCTACGGGACAGGTTATAATTCACCCCTCCACTTT | TRBD1 | TRBJ1-6 | TRBV10-3 | once
CASSEYHRSATEAFF | TGTGCCAGCAGTGAATATCACCGCTCGGCCACTGAAGCTTTCTTT | NA | TRBJ1-1 | TRBV25-1 | NA
CASGQGDQETQYF | TGTGCCAGCGGACAAGGGGATCAAGAGACCCAGTACTTC | NA | TRBJ2-5 | TRBV27 | once
CASSPSGTDYEQYF | TGTGCCAGCAGCCCCTCAGGGACAGACTACGAGCAGTACTTC | TRBD1 | TRBJ2-7 | TRBV7-3 | NA
CASSGLTGTPLHF | TGTGCCAGCAGCGGATTGACAGGAACCCCCCTCCACTTT | NA | TRBJ1-6 | TRBV9 | few
CSVEVKDRAGYTF | TGCAGCGTTGAAGTTAAGGACAGGGCTGGCTACACCTTC | TRBD1 | TRBJ1-2 | TRBV29-1 | NA
CASSNRDRGGGYTF | TGTGCCAGTAGTAATAGGGACAGGGGTGGCGGCTACACCTTC | TRBD1 | TRBJ1-2 | TRBV19 | few
CASSGPASYEQYF | TGTGCCAGTAGTGGACCTGCGAGCTACGAGCAGTACTTC | NA | TRBJ2-7 | TRBV19 | NA
CAWSPPGWGNTIYF | TGTGCCTGGAGTCCCCCTGGGTGGGGAAACACCATATATTTT | NA | TRBJ1-3 | TRBV30 | NA
CASSANGGYTF | TGTGCCAGCAGCGCCAATGGCGGCTACACCTTC | NA | TRBJ1-2 | TRBV9 | few
CAWNTGQGSYEQYF | TGTGCCTGGAATACGGGACAGGGCTCCTACGAGCAGTACTTC | TRBD1 | TRBJ2-7 | TRBV30 | once
CARGDRVGGNTIYF | TGTGCCAGAGGGGACAGGGTAGGCGGAAACACCATATATTTT | TRBD1 | TRBJ1-3 | TRBV19 | NA
CASSLGLAGAEQFF | TGTGCCAGCAGCTTAGGGCTAGCGGGGGCCGAGCAGTTCTTC | TRBD2 | TRBJ2-1 | TRBV7-9 | NA
CASSQEGKEAGGARDEQFF | TGCGCCAGCAGCCAAGAAGGGAAGGAAGCGGGGGGGGCGAGGGATGAGCAGTTCTTC | TRBD2 | TRBJ2-1 | TRBV4-1 | NA
CASSFGQTSTDTQYF | TGTGCCAGCAGCTTCGGACAGACTAGCACAGATACGCAGTATTTT | NA | TRBJ2-3 | TRBV3-1/TRBV3-2 | NA
CASSGQGPLHF | TGTGCCAGCAGCGGTCAGGGGCCCCTCCACTTT | NA | TRBJ1-6 | TRBV9 | NA
CASSEAAVLREQYF | TGTGCCAGCAGTGAAGCGGCGGTTTTGAGAGAGCAGTACTTC | NA | TRBJ2-7 | TRBV6-1 | NA
CASSLIPGQGTPEAFF | TGTGCCAGCAGCCTTATCCCGGGACAGGGGACCCCTGAAGCTTTCTTT | TRBD1 | TRBJ1-1 | TRBV11-2 | NA
CASSRPASGRGTEAFF | TGTGCCAGCAGCCGGCCCGCGTCGGGTCGGGGTACTGAAGCTTTCTTT | NA | TRBJ1-1 | TRBV7-9 | once
CASSENRGRPQHF | TGCGCCAGCAGTGAGAACAGGGGAAGGCCCCAGCATTTT | TRBD1 | TRBJ1-5 | TRBV10-2 | NA
CASSLSGRGTEAFF | TGTGCCAGCAGCTTATCTGGTCGTGGCACTGAAGCTTTCTTT | NA | TRBJ1-1 | TRBV7-9 | NA
CASSPGNTEAFF | TGTGCCAGCAGCCCGGGGAACACTGAAGCTTTCTTT | NA | TRBJ1-1 | TRBV9 | NA
CASSLTDGPRAGNTIYF | TGTGCCAGCAGCTTAACTGACGGGCCTCGAGCTGGAAACACCATATATTTT | NA | TRBJ1-3 | TRBV7-3 | NA
CATSRVTGANEKLFF | TGTGCCACCAGCAGAGTTACAGGGGCGAATGAAAAACTGTTTTTT | TRBD1 | TRBJ1-4 | TRBV15 | NA
CASSLGFLGTLRPSTDTQYF | TGTGCCAGCAGTTTAGGGTTTTTGGGGACCCTCCGCCCTAGCACAGATACGCAGTATTTT | NA | TRBJ2-3 | TRBV28 | NA
CASRGSGGGEAFF | TGTGCCAGCAGAGGATCCGGGGGCGGTGAAGCTTTCTTT | NA | TRBJ1-1 | TRBV27 | NA
CASSLDSRGQETQYF | TGTGCCAGCAGTTTAGACTCCCGAGGGCAAGAGACCCAGTACTTC | NA | TRBJ2-5 | TRBV28 | NA
CASGLTGDTQYF | TGTGCCAGCGGACTTACTGGCGATACGCAGTATTTT | NA | TRBJ2-3 | TRBV6-6 | NA
CASSQPGPTNTGELFF | TGTGCCAGCAGCCAACCCGGGCCTACGAACACCGGGGAGCTGTTTTTT | NA | TRBJ2-2 | TRBV3-1/TRBV3-2 | NA
CARSSPLAEEQPQHF | TGTGCCAGAAGCTCACCTCTGGCAGAGGAGCAGCCCCAGCATTTT | NA | TRBJ1-5 | TRBV5-3 | few
CATSRDPRPATNEKLFF | TGTGCCACCAGCAGAGATCCCCGGCCGGCAACTAATGAAAAACTGTTTTTT | NA | TRBJ1-4 | TRBV15 | NA
CASSFGQGAYGYTF | TGTGCCAGCAGCTTTGGACAGGGGGCCTATGGCTACACCTTC | TRBD1 | TRBJ1-2 | TRBV7-9 | NA
CASSLWGQARRNTEAFF | TGTGCCAGCAGTTTATGGGGACAGGCCCGACGGAACACTGAAGCTTTCTTT | TRBD1 | TRBJ1-1 | TRBV28 | NA
CASSLAGGLIYEQYF | TGTGCCAGCAGCTTGGCGGGGGGGCTTATCTACGAGCAGTACTTC | TRBD2 | TRBJ2-7 | TRBV5-4 | NA
CASGLAGLTGNTIYF | TGTGCTAGTGGTTTGGCCGGTCTGACTGGAAACACCATATATTTT | NA | TRBJ1-3 | TRBV12-5 | NA
CASSPDRVQPQHF | TGTGCCAGCAGTCCCGACAGGGTTCAGCCCCAGCATTTT | TRBD1 | TRBJ1-5 | TRBV12-3/TRBV12-4 | NA
CASSPGGGLGEKLFF | TGTGCCAGCTCACCAGGGGGTGGGCTTGGAGAAAAACTGTTTTTT | NA | TRBJ1-4 | TRBV18 | NA
CASSSGQGFSPLHF | TGTGCCAGTAGTTCGGGACAGGGTTTTTCACCCCTCCACTTT | TRBD1 | TRBJ1-6 | TRBV19 | NA
CASRFMGLSSGNTIYF | TGTGCCAGCAGATTCATGGGACTCTCTTCTGGAAACACCATATATTTT | NA | TRBJ1-3 | TRBV28 | NA
CATSRGQGSSSGNYGYTF | TGTGCCACCAGCAGGGGACAGGGGTCTTCCAGCGGTAACTATGGCTACACCTTC | TRBD1 | TRBJ1-2 | TRBV15 | NA
CSTPGDTQYF | TGCAGCACCCCGGGGGATACGCAGTATTTT | NA | TRBJ2-3 | TRBV29-1 | once
CASTERATRGYTF | TGTGCCAGCACCGAAAGGGCCACAAGGGGCTACACCTTC | NA | TRBJ1-2 | TRBV6-5 | NA
CASSYFENLGIGGYTF | TGTGCCAGCAGTTACTTCGAAAACCTCGGGATAGGAGGCTACACCTTC | NA | TRBJ1-2 | TRBV6-5 | NA
CASQGEETQYF | TGTGCCAGCCAGGGGGAGGAGACCCAGTACTTC | TRBD1 | TRBJ2-5 | TRBV19 | NA
CATSPRGGDGYTF | TGTGCCACCAGCCCCCGAGGAGGGGATGGCTACACCTTC | NA | TRBJ1-2 | TRBV24-1 | NA
CASRLDRGQDTQYF | TGCGCCAGCAGACTGGACAGGGGGCAAGATACGCAGTATTTT | TRBD1 | TRBJ2-3 | TRBV5-1 | NA
CASSPFGGFRRMNTEAFF | TGTGCCAGCAGTCCCTTCGGGGGGTTTCGGCGGATGAACACTGAAGCTTTCTTT | NA | TRBJ1-1 | TRBV28 | NA